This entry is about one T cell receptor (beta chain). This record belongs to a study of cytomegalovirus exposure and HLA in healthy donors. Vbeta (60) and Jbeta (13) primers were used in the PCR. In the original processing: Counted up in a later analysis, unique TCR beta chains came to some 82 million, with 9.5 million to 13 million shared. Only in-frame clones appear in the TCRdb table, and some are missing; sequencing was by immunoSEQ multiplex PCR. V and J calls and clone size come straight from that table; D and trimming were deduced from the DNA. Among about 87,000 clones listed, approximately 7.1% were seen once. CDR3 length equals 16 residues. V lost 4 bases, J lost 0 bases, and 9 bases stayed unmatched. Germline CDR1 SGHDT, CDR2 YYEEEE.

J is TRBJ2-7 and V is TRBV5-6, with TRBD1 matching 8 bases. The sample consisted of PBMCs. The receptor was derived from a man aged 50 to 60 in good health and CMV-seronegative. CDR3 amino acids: CASSEPGQASSYEQYF. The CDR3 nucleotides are TGTGCCAGCAGCGAACCGGGACAGGCTTCCTCCTACGAGCAGTACTTC.